The T cell receptor (beta chain) described here comes from a study of blood T cell repertoires in COVID-19. TCRdb's copy holds only in-frame clones and misses some; the assay was immunoSEQ multiplex PCR. The data hold approximately 300,000 clones, with 86% observed a single time. CDR1 and CDR2 from the germline V gene are LNHDA and SQIVND (reference sequence). This CDR3 spans 18 amino acids. V gave up 6 bases and J gave up 2 bases, with 23 bases separating them. V is TRBV19 and J is TRBJ1-3; D might be TRBD1 (6 bases). This sequence was found in a woman aged 18 to 35 who had recovered from COVID-19. The sequenced sample was PBMCs or T cells enriched from blood (not recorded which). The CDR3 protein is CASSQSSGAHRPGNTIYF. The DNA for the CDR3 is TGTGCCAGTAGCCAAAGCTCAGGGGCCCACCGACCTGGAAACACCATATATTTT. The full variable domain, its missing parts supplied by reference TRBV19 and TRBJ1-3, is DGGITQSPKYLFRKEGQNVTLSCEQNLNHDAMYWYRQDPGQGLRLIYYSQIVNDFQKGDIAEGYSVSREKKESFPLTVTSAQKNPTAFYLCASSQSSGAHRPGNTIYFGEGSWLTVV.